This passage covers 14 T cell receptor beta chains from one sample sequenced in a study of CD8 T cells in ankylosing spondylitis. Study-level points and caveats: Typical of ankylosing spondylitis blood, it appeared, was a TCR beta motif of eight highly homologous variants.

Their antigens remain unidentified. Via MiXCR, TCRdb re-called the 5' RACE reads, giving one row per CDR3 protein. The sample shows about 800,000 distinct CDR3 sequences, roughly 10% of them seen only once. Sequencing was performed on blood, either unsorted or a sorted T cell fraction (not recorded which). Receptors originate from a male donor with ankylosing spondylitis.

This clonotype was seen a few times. CDR3 sequence reads: CASSLNRVANEKLFF. For the CDR3, the DNA is TGTGCCAGCAGCCTGAACAGGGTGGCTAATGAAAAACTGTTTTTT. The V gene is TRBV5-5, the J gene TRBJ1-4; D possibly corresponds to TRBD1 (6 bases). Trimming cost V 4 bases and J 3 bases, with 13 bases left between them. The length of the CDR3 is 15 residues. CDR1 and CDR2 from the germline V gene are SGHKS and YYEKEE (reference sequence).

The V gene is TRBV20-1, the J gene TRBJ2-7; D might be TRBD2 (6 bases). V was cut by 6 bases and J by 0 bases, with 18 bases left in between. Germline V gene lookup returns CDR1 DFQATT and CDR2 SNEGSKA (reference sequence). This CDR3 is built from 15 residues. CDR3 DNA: TGCAGTGCCACCAGAGGCGGGACGATCTCCTACGAGCAGTACTTC. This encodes CSATRGGTISYEQYF.

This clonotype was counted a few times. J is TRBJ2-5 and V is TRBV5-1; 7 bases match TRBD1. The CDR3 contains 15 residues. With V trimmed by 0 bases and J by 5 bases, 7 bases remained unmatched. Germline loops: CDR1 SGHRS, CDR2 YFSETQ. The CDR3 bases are TGCGCCAGCAGCTTGGGAGAAGGGGGCTGGGAGACCCAGTACTTC. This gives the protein CASSLGEGGWETQYF. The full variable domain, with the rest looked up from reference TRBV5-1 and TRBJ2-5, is KAGVTQTPRYLIKTRGQQVTLSCSPISGHRSVSWYQQTPGQGLQFLFEYFSETQRNKGNFPGRFSGRQFSNSRSEMNVSTLELGDSALYLCASSLGEGGWETQYFGPGTRLLVL.

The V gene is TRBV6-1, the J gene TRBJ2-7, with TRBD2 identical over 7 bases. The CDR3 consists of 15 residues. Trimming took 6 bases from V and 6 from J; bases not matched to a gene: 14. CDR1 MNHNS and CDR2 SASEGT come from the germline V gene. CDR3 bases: TGTGCCAGCAGCCGAAGACCGGGACCGGGAGGCGAGCAGTACTTC. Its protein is CASSRRPGPGGEQYF.

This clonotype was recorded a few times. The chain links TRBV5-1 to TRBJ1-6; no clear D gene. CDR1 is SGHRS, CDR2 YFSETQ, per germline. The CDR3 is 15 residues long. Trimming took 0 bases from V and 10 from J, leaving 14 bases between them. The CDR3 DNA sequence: TGCGCCAGCAGCTTGGCTCCCCCGGATTACTCACCCCTCCACTTT. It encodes CASSLAPPDYSPLHF.

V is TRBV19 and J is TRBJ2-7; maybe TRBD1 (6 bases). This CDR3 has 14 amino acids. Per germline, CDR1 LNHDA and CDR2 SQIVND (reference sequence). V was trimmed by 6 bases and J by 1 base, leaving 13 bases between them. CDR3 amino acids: CASRPDRFSYEQYF. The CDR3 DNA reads TGTGCCAGTAGACCAGACAGGTTTTCCTACGAGCAGTACTTC.

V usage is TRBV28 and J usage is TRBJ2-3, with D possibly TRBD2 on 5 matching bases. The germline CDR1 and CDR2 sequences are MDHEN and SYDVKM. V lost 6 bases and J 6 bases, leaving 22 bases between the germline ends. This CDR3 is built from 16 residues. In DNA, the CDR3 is TGTGCCAGCAGCCCCAATCCGCGGGTGACTACGGATACGCAGTATTTT. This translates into CASSPNPRVTTDTQYF.

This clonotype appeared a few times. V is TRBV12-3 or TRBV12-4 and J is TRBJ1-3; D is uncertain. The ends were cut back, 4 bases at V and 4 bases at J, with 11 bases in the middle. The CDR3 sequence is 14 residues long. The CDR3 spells CASSSAVRGNTIYF. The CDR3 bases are TGTGCCAGCAGTTCTGCCGTCAGAGGAAACACCATATATTTT.

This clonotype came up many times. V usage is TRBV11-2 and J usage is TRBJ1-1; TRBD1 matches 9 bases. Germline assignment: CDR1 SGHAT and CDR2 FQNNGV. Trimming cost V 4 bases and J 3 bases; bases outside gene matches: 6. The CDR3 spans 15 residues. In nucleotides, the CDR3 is TGTGCCAGCAGCTCGGGACAGGGCGGACACACTGAAGCTTTCTTT. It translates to CASSSGQGGHTEAFF.

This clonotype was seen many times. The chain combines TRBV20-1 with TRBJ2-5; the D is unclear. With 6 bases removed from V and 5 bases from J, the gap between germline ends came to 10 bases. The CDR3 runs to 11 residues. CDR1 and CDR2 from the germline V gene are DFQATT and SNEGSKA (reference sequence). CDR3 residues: CSAIPRETQYF. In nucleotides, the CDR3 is TGCAGTGCGATACCTCGGGAGACCCAGTACTTC.

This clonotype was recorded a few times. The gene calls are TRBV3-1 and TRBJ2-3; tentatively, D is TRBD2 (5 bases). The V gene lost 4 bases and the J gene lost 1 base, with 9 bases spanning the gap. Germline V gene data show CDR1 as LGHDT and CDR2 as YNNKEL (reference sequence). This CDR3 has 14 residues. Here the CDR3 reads CASSLIGGTDTQYF. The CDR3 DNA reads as TGTGCCAGCAGCCTCATCGGGGGCACAGATACGCAGTATTTT.

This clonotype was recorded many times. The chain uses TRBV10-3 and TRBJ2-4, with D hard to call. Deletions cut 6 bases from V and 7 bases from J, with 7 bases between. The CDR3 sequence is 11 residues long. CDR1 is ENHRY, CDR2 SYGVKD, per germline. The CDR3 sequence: CAISDDNIQYF. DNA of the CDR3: TGTGCCATCAGCGATGATAACATTCAGTACTTC.

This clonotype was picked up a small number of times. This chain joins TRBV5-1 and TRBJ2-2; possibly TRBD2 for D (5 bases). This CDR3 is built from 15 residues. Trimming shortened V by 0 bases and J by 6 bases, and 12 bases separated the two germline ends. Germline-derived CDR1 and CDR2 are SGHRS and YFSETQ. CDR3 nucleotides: TGCGCCAGCAGCTTGGTAGGAGGATCCGCCGGGGAGCTGTTTTTT. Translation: CASSLVGGSAGELFF.

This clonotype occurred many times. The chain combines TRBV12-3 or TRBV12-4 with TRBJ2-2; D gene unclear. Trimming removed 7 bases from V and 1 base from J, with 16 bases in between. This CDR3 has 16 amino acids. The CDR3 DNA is TGTGCCAGCACATTCCAAGGGTACTTGAACACCGGGGAGCTGTTTTTT. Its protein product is CASTFQGYLNTGELFF.